The 3 T cell receptor beta chains below all came from one sample that was sequenced in a study of shared clonotypes between healthy human individuals. Naive CD8 cells comprised CD45RO-negative, CCR7-positively selected cells, excluding terminally differentiated effector memory CD45RA+ cells. Method: immunoSEQ multiplex PCR; TCRdb's copy keeps in-frame clones and lacks some. The sample records some 1,900,000 clones, over 85% being singletons. Sequences were obtained from naive CD8+ T cells sorted from blood. Every receptor here comes from a man in his late teens or twenties in good health.

The chain recombines TRBV2 with TRBJ2-2; possibly TRBD2 for D (5 bases). V was shortened by 2 bases and J by 4 bases, with 14 bases between the two germline ends. The CDR3 extends over 16 amino acids. Germline CDR1 and CDR2: SNHLY and FYNNEI. CDR3 protein: CASSEYLAGATGELFF. CDR3 nucleotide sequence: TGTGCCAGCAGTGAATATCTGGCGGGCGCCACCGGGGAGCTGTTTTTT. Drawing the rest from reference TRBV2 and TRBJ2-2, the complete variable domain is EPEVTQTPSHQVTQMGQEVILRCVPISNHLYFYWYRQILGQKVEFLVSFYNNEISEKSEIFDDQFSVERPDGSNFTLKIRSTKLEDSAMYFCASSEYLAGATGELFFGEGSRLTVL.

The V gene is TRBV6-5, the J gene TRBJ1-1; D is uncertain. Looked up from germline, CDR1 is MNHEY and CDR2 is SVGAGI. CDR3 length equals 15 residues. Trimming shortened V by 1 base and J by 1 base, and 10 bases separated the two germline ends. The CDR3 loop is CASSYYAVKNTEAFF. Here the CDR3 DNA reads TGTGCCAGCAGTTACTACGCAGTTAAGAACACTGAAGCTTTCTTT.

This rearrangement joins TRBV5-1 to TRBJ2-3; no reliable D call. V lost 4 bases and J 0 bases, leaving 15 bases between the germline ends. This CDR3 comprises 16 residues. Germline V gene data show CDR1 as SGHRS and CDR2 as YFSETQ. DNA of the CDR3: TGCGCCAGCAGCCCCGAATCTGGGGTTAGCACAGATACGCAGTATTTT. This encodes CASSPESGVSTDTQYF.